One TCR beta chain is described in this entry. The antigen it recognizes is unknown. Base-call qualities are not available, and no considerably larger clone is one nucleotide away. These data come from a study of T cell responses to AZD1222 COVID-19 vaccine (dated by TCRdb to the early 2020s). For the study in its entirety: TCR sequencing was performed for about 250 trial participants, of whom about 200 were given two doses of AZD1222 and some 25 were given two doses of MenACWY control vaccine. Trial participants were enrolled into age subgroups of 18-55, 56-69 and 70-plus years, which contained about 150, 27 and 61 TCR-sequenced participants, respectively. What the work shows at the level of the full study, not this receptor alone: No day 14 peak-response samples were available, so repertoires were characterized only after the peak T cell response. Participants were mostly white British and included more females than males, and it was suggested by the authors that clonal diversity may have been underestimated. The 56-69-year group was small, and its depth increase did not reach significance, likely because of low power. Reportedly, almost half of the unique spike-specific TCRs recognized epitopes lying outside the regions that are mutated in the B.1.351 and B.1.1.7 variants. The vaccine-associated CD4 TCRs covered the entire spike protein, and the dominant responses fell in regions 160-218 and 743-854. After two AZD1222 doses, spike-specific TCR breadth and depth were significantly higher than at day 0 and than in MenACWY recipients. Only five or six AZD1222 recipients were SARS-CoV-2 seropositive at baseline, limiting conclusions about previously exposed vaccinees.

The CDR3 has 11 amino acids, counting the end cysteine and phenylalanine. Just the 33-base CDR3 DNA is kept, in frame starting at base 1. Trimming at the junction amounts to 7 bases on V and 4 bases on J, and the germline ends lie 7 bases apart. According to the germline V gene, CDR1 reads SQVTM and CDR2 reads ANQGSEA. The CDR3 regions of human TCRbeta chains were analyzed by immunosequencing. Under the source paper's analysis protocol: Repertoire TCRs were checked for matches against a reference library of SARS-CoV-2-specific TCRs that had been generated using the MIRA antigen-specificity platform. Breadth meant the fraction of unique TCRs that were SARS-CoV-2-associated, whereas depth meant the fraction of total T cells that were SARS-CoV-2-associated. Each spike-specific TCR was assigned to its reactive spike region and to a CD4 or CD8 class using the MIRA data. Log10-transformed breadth and depth values were compared by one-way ANOVA with Sidak's multiple comparisons tests. TCRdb mirrors the immuneACCESS table, restricted to in-frame sequences. Some clones are absent from its copies; in checked studies, under half trace to an unresolved V gene, and the reason for the others is unknown. V, J and clone size were drawn from that table, and D and trimming were deduced from the DNA. Within this sample are 44,000 or so clones, with around 77% of them counted one time only. The biggest ten clones account for less than 25% of the sample.

The sample's time point label, decoded: about 28 days (+/-7) after the second vaccine dose. This specimen's treatment or condition label, per the study, means: meningococcal conjugate vaccine given as trial control. The vaccinee samples were drawn from two UK trials, COV001 and COV002, one of which was a single-blind randomized controlled phase 2/3 trial testing AZD1222 (ChAdOx1 nCoV-19) in healthy adults. Trial participant PBMC samples were collected at day 0 and day 28 after the second dose for TCRbeta chain sequencing. The sequence was obtained from an adult who received the MenACWY meningococcal vaccine as a control. The starting material was peripheral blood, obtained 28 days after the second dose of the MenACWY control vaccine. This sequence uses TRBV29-1 and TRBJ2-2, with no confident D gene call. Here the CDR3 is given as CSARRTGELFF. The DNA reads TGCAGCGCCCGACGCACCGGGGAGCTGTTTTTT.